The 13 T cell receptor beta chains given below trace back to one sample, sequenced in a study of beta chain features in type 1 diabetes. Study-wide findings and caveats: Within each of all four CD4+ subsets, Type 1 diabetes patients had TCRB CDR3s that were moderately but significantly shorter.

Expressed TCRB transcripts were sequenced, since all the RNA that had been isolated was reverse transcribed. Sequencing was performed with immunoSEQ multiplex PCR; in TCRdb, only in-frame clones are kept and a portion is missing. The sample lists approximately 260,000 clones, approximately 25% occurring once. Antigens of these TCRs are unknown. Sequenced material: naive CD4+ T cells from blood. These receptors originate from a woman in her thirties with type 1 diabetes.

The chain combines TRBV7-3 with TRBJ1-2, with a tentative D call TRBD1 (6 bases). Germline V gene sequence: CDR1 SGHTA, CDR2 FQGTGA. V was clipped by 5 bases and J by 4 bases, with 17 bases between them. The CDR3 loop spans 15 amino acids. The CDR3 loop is CASSLSTGSRYGYTF. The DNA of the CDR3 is TGTGCCAGCAGCCTCTCGACAGGCTCCCGCTATGGCTACACCTTC.

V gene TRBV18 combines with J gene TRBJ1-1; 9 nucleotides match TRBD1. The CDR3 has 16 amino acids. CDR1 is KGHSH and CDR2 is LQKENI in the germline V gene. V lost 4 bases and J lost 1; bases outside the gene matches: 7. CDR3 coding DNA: TGTGCCAGCTCACTCTACATGGGACAGGGGAACACTGAAGCTTTCTTT. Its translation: CASSLYMGQGNTEAFF.

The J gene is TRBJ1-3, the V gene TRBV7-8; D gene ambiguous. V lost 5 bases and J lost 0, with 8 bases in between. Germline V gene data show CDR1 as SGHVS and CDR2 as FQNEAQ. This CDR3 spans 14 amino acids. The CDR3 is CASSGRDSGNTIYF. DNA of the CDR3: TGTGCCAGCAGCGGACGGGACTCTGGAAACACCATATATTTT.

The CDR3 here is CASSFSIGELFF. The DNA for the CDR3 is TGTGCCAGCTCGTTTTCCATCGGGGAGCTGTTTTTT. The rearrangement joins TRBV18 to TRBJ2-2; D unresolved. Germline lookup yields CDR1 KGHSH and CDR2 LQKENI. Trimming left V 6 bases short and J 7 bases short, with 9 bases between. The length of the CDR3 is 12 residues. The whole variable domain, remainder taken from reference TRBV18 and TRBJ2-2, is NAGVMQNPRHLVRRRGQEARLRCSPMKGHSHVYWYRQLPEEGLKFMVYLQKENIIDESGMPKERFSAEFPKEGPSILRIQQVVRGDSAAYFCASSFSIGELFFGEGSRLTVL.

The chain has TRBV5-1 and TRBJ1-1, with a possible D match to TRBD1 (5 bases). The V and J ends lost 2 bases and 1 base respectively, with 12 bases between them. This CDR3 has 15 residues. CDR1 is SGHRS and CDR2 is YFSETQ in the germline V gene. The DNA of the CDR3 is TGCGCCAGCAGCTTCTTAGGGGTTCAGAACACTGAAGCTTTCTTT. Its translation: CASSFLGVQNTEAFF.

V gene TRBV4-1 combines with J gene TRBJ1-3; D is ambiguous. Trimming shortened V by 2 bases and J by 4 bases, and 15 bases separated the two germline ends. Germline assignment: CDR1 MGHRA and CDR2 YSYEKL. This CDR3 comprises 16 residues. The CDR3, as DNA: TGCGCCAGCAGCCAAAAAACTTCCCGCGAGGGAAACACCATATATTTT. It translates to CASSQKTSREGNTIYF.

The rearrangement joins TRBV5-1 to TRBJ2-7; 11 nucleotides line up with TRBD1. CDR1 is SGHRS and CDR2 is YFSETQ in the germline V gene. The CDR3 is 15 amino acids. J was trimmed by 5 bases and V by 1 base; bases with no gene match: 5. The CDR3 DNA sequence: TGCGCCAGCAGCTTGCAGGGACAGGGGGTGGACGAGCAGTACTTC. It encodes CASSLQGQGVDEQYF. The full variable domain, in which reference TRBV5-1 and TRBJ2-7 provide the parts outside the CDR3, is KAGVTQTPRYLIKTRGQQVTLSCSPISGHRSVSWYQQTPGQGLQFLFEYFSETQRNKGNFPGRFSGRQFSNSRSEMNVSTLELGDSALYLCASSLQGQGVDEQYFGPGTRLTVT.

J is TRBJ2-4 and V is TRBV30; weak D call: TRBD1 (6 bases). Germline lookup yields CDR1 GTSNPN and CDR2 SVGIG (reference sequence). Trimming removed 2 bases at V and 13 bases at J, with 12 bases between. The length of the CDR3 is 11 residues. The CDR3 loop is CAWSTPGQQYF. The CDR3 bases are TGTGCCTGGAGTACGCCGGGACAACAGTACTTC.

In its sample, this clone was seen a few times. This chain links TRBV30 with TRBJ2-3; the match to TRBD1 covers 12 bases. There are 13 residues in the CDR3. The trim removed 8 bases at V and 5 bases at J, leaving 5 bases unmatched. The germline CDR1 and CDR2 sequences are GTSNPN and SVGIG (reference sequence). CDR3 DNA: TGTGCCGGGGACAGGGGGCCGGGAGATACGCAGTATTTT. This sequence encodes CAGDRGPGDTQYF. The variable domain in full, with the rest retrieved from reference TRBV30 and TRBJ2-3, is SQTIHQWPATLVQPVGSPLSLECTVEGTSNPNLYWYRQAAGRGLQLLFYSVGIGQISSEVPQNLSASRPQDRQFILSSKKLLLSDSGFYLCAGDRGPGDTQYFGPGTRLTVL.

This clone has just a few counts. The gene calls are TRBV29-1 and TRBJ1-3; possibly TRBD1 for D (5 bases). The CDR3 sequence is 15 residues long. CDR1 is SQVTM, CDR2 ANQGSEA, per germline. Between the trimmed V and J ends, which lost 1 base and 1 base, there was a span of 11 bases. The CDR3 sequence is CSVEGGPSSGNTIYF. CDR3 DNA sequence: TGCAGCGTTGAAGGGGGCCCCAGTTCTGGAAACACCATATATTTT.

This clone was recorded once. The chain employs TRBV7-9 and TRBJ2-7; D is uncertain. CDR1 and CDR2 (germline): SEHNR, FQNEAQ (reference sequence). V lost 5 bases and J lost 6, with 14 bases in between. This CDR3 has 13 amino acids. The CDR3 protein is CASSRAPDGEQYF. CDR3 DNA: TGTGCCAGCAGCCGAGCCCCCGATGGCGAGCAGTACTTC.

The CDR3 DNA reads TGTGCCAGCAGCCCCTCTCAGGGCTCTGGAAACACCATATATTTT. Amino acids: CASSPSQGSGNTIYF. The rearrangement uses TRBV14 and TRBJ1-3; D perhaps matches TRBD1 (5 bases). This CDR3 has 15 residues. V lost 4 bases and J lost 0, with 10 bases in between. Per the germline V gene, CDR1 is SGHDN and CDR2 is FVKESK. Drawing the rest from reference TRBV14 and TRBJ1-3, the complete variable domain is EAGVTQFPSHSVIEKGQTVTLRCDPISGHDNLYWYRRVMGKEIKFLLHFVKESKQDESGMPNNRFLAERTGGTYSTLKVQPAELEDSGVYFCASSPSQGSGNTIYFGEGSWLTVV.

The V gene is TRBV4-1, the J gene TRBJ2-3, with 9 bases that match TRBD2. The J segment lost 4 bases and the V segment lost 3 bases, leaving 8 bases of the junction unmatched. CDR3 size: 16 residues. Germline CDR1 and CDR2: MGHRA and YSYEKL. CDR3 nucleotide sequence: TGCGCCAGCAGCCAGTTGCAAGCGGGAGGATCAGATACGCAGTATTTT. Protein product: CASSQLQAGGSDTQYF.